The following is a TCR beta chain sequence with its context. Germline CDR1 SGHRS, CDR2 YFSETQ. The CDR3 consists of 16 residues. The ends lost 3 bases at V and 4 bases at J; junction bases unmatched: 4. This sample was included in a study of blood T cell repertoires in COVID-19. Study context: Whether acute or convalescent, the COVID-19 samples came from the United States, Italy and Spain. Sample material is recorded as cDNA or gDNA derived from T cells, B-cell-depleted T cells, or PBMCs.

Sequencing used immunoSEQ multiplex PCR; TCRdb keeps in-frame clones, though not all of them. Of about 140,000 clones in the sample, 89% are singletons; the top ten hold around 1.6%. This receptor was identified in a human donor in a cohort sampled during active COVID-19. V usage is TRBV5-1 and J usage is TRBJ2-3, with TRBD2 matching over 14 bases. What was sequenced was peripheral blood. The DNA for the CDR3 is TGCGCCAGCAGCTGGGGGACTAGCGGGGGACCAGATACGCAGTATTTT. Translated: CASSWGTSGGPDTQYF.